Each of the 30 T cell receptor beta chains below was sequenced from the same sample in a study of T cells in Graves' hyperthyroidism and ophthalmopathy. The source material, RNA transcripts, was used to amplify TCR beta CDR3 regions. The TCR CDR3 was amplified in a first-round RT-PCR using the HTBI primer set. A single record per CDR3 protein comes from TCRdb applying MiXCR to the multiplex PCR reads. Of 250,000 to 300,000 distinct CDR3 sequences listed, roughly 14% are singletons. Sequencing used blood. Receptors were obtained from a woman aged 25 to 39 with Graves' hyperthyroidism that later progressed to Graves' ophthalmopathy.

The table lists this clonotype with many counts. The gene calls are TRBV10-3 and TRBJ2-1; 7 nucleotides agree with TRBD1. J gave up 5 bases and V 6 bases, and 10 bases lay outside the gene matches. This CDR3 is 15 amino acids long. The germline V gene has CDR1 ENHRY and CDR2 SYGVKD. The CDR3 DNA follows: TGTGCCATCAGAACCTCACAGGGGTCGAACAATGAGCAGTTCTTC. It specifies CAIRTSQGSNNEQFF.

This clonotype has a count of ten or more. V and J are TRBV20-1 and TRBJ1-1; maybe TRBD1 (5 bases). Trimming removed 0 bases at V and 5 bases at J, with 13 bases between. Per germline, CDR1 DFQATT and CDR2 SNEGSKA (reference sequence). The CDR3 extends over 14 amino acids. CDR3 nucleotide sequence: TGCAGTGCTAGAGATCGGGCGGGGGGAACTGAAGCTTTCTTT. This codes for CSARDRAGGTEAFF.

This clonotype occurred many times. This chain connects TRBV29-1 to TRBJ1-2; 10 bases map to TRBD1. This CDR3 has 13 amino acids. Germline V CDR1 and CDR2: SQVTM, ANQGSEA. Trimming at V came to 4 bases and at J to 7 bases, leaving 6 bases not matched to a gene. CDR3 bases: TGCAGCGTTGGTGACAGGGGGCTTCTTGGCTACACCTTC. Protein product: CSVGDRGLLGYTF.

The table lists this clonotype with a few counts. The V call is TRBV19, the J call TRBJ2-7, with a tentative D call TRBD2 (6 bases). CDR3 length equals 17 residues. Trimming took off 1 base at V and 6 bases at J, with 22 bases between the two ends. Germline CDR1 and CDR2: LNHDA and SQIVND (reference sequence). The CDR3 bases are TGTGCCAGTAGTATAGCGGGAAGTTACCCGGGAGCGACCGAGCAGTACTTC. This codes for CASSIAGSYPGATEQYF. Drawing the rest from reference TRBV19 and TRBJ2-7, the complete variable domain is DGGITQSPKYLFRKEGQNVTLSCEQNLNHDAMYWYRQDPGQGLRLIYYSQIVNDFQKGDIAEGYSVSREKKESFPLTVTSAQKNPTAFYLCASSIAGSYPGATEQYFGPGTRLTVT.

This clonotype was detected many times. This could be a read error, since a much larger clone is one nucleotide away. This sequence joins TRBV12-3 or TRBV12-4 and TRBJ1-1; D is unresolved. This CDR3 is built from 12 residues. Trimming removed 3 bases at V and 1 base at J, with 3 bases between. The CDR3 nucleotides are TGTGCCAGCAGTTTTAGGAACACTGAAGCTTTCTTT. It translates to CASSFRNTEAFF.

This clonotype was counted only a few times. A much larger clone lies a single base off, so this may be a read error. V and J are TRBV28 and TRBJ2-1; 11 bases are shared with TRBD2. The J call is doubtful: the DNA matches TRBJ2-7 better. The CDR3 loop spans 15 amino acids. Germline V gene lookup returns CDR1 MDHEN and CDR2 SYDVKM. DNA for the CDR3: TGTGCCAGCAGTTTGGGAGGGACTAGCGGCAATGAGCAGTACTTC. It is translated as CASSLGGTSGNEQYF.

This chain uses TRBV20-1 with TRBJ2-2, with TRBD2 matching over 9 bases. Germline V gene data show CDR1 as DFQATT and CDR2 as SNEGSKA (reference sequence). The CDR3 has 15 residues. V lost 1 base to trimming and J lost 3 bases; unmatched junction nucleotides: 3. In DNA, the CDR3 is TGCAGTGCTAGAGTTAGCGGGAGCGACACCGGGGAGCTGTTTTTT. Residues: CSARVSGSDTGELFF.

This chain uses TRBV20-1 with TRBJ2-3; 10 positions match TRBD2. The trim removed 3 bases at V and 3 bases at J, leaving 6 bases unmatched. The CDR3 is made up of 15 amino acids. Per the germline V gene, CDR1 is DFQATT and CDR2 is SNEGSKA (reference sequence). The CDR3 coding sequence is TGCAGTGCTAGTCTAGCGGGAGAAGAGACAGATACGCAGTATTTT. Amino acids: CSASLAGEETDTQYF.

This clonotype was picked up many times. The rearrangement links TRBV6-2 or TRBV6-3 to TRBJ1-5; D possibly corresponds to TRBD1 (5 bases). CDR1 and CDR2 (germline): MNHEY, SVGEGT. The CDR3 totals 15 residues. Trimming removed 5 bases at V and 3 bases at J, with 14 bases between. CDR3 bases: TGTGCCAGCAGTCCCGGGACTGCATTCAATCAGCCCCAGCATTTT. This translates into CASSPGTAFNQPQHF.

This clonotype came up many times. The V call is TRBV28, the J call TRBJ2-5; the D gene is possibly TRBD1 (6 bases). V was clipped by 8 bases and J by 5 bases, with 21 bases between them. Germline V gene data show CDR1 as MDHEN and CDR2 as SYDVKM. The CDR3 covers 15 residues. DNA of the CDR3: TGTGCCAGCGAGATCTCGGGACACCGGTATGAGACCCAGTACTTC. Residues: CASEISGHRYETQYF.

This chain links TRBV6-1 with TRBJ2-1; tentatively, D is TRBD1 (5 bases). The CDR3 runs to 15 residues. Germline V gene data show CDR1 as MNHNS and CDR2 as SASEGT. Trimming removed 6 bases at V and 4 bases at J, with 16 bases between. CDR3: CASRSQGPDYNEQFF. CDR3 bases: TGTGCCAGCAGGTCGCAGGGTCCCGATTACAATGAGCAGTTCTTC.

This clonotype was counted at least ten times. The chain is built from TRBV5-5 and TRBJ1-1; the D is unclear. CDR3 length: 14 amino acids. Germline assignment: CDR1 SGHKS and CDR2 YYEKEE (reference sequence). Trimming pared 2 bases from V and 0 bases from J, leaving 8 bases between. The CDR3 sequence: CASSFQSMNTEAFF. CDR3 DNA: TGTGCCAGCAGCTTCCAGAGCATGAACACTGAAGCTTTCTTT.

The chain links TRBV7-8 to TRBJ2-3; D unclear. The CDR3 consists of 13 residues. V was clipped by 7 bases and J by 2 bases, with 10 bases between them. Germline loops: CDR1 SGHVS, CDR2 FQNEAQ. The CDR3 reads CASMLFSTDTQYF. CDR3 DNA sequence: TGTGCCAGCATGCTATTTTCCACAGATACGCAGTATTTT.

This clonotype was seen only a few times. This chain uses TRBV19 with TRBJ1-2; 9 bases map to TRBD1. V was pared by 8 bases and J by 5 bases, with 6 bases of the junction left unmatched. The CDR3 has 13 amino acids. Looked up from germline, CDR1 is LNHDA and CDR2 is SQIVND (reference sequence). The CDR3 sequence is CASGPGQGYGYTF. CDR3 sequence (DNA): TGTGCCAGTGGCCCGGGACAGGGTTATGGCTACACCTTC.

With respect to this clonotype: This may be a read error, as it is one base from a much larger clone. The rearrangement links TRBV28 to TRBJ1-5; D gene ambiguous. Germline V gives CDR1 MDHEN, CDR2 SYDVKM. Trimming removed 6 bases at V and 3 bases at J, with 12 bases between. The CDR3 loop spans 14 amino acids. CDR3: CASRRTGNNQPQHF. As DNA, the CDR3 is TGTGCCAGCAGGAGGACGGGGAACAATCAGCCCCAGCATTTT. The full variable domain, rest sourced from reference TRBV28 and TRBJ1-5, is DVKVTQSSRYLVKRTGEKVFLECVQDMDHENMFWYRQDPGLGLRLIYFSYDVKMKEKGDIPEGYSVSREKKERFSLILESASTNQTSMYLCASRRTGNNQPQHFGDGTRLSIL.

This clonotype was recorded many times. The V and J genes are TRBV7-9 and TRBJ2-4, with TRBD1 as a possible D gene (5 bases). V lost 5 bases to trimming and J lost 3 bases, with 17 bases between them. CDR3 length: 16 amino acids. CDR1 and CDR2 from the germline V gene are SEHNR and FQNEAQ (reference sequence). The CDR3: CASSLVGQGDKNIQYF. The CDR3 bases are TGTGCCAGCAGCCTGGTGGGCCAGGGCGACAAAAACATTCAGTACTTC.

This chain joins TRBV25-1 and TRBJ2-5; no clear D gene. Trimming cost V 1 base and J 4 bases, with 7 bases left between them. Germline CDR1 is MGHDK and CDR2 is SYGVNS. This CDR3 region has 13 residues. The DNA of the CDR3 is TGTGCCAGCAGTGAATGGGTAACAGAGACCCAGTACTTC. It codes for CASSEWVTETQYF.

This clonotype was seen many times. The chain uses TRBV6-1 and TRBJ2-5, with TRBD1 matching over 8 bases. The CDR3 is 13 amino acids. Germline V gene data show CDR1 as MNHNS and CDR2 as SASEGT. V dropped 6 bases and J dropped 4; count of bases not matched to a gene: 4. CDR3 DNA: TGTGCCAGCAGCGGACAGGGAAGAGAGACCCAGTACTTC. The encoded protein is CASSGQGRETQYF.

The chain joins TRBV4-1 to TRBJ2-7; D is possibly TRBD1 (5 bases). The germline CDR1 and CDR2 sequences are MGHRA and YSYEKL. The V end was cut by 0 bases, the J end by 2 bases, with 11 bases between. CDR3 length: 15 amino acids. The CDR3: CASSQDIDSPYEQYF. The CDR3 coding sequence is TGCGCCAGCAGCCAAGATATAGACAGCCCCTACGAGCAGTACTTC.

The chain is built from TRBV4-2 and TRBJ1-2; maybe TRBD1 (6 bases). The germline gives CDR1 LGHNA, CDR2 YNFKEQ. The length of the CDR3 is 15 residues. The V end lost 1 base, the J end lost 13 bases, and 22 bases lay between the germline ends. The CDR3 region is CASSQAMGGRRRPTF. The CDR3 coding sequence is TGTGCCAGCAGCCAAGCCATGGGGGGGCGAAGGCGTCCCACCTTC.

This sequence joins TRBV12-3 or TRBV12-4 and TRBJ1-4, with D perhaps matching TRBD1 (6 bases). Trimming left V 6 bases short and J 7 bases short, with 15 bases between. The CDR3 is made up of 14 amino acids. Here the CDR3 DNA reads TGTGCCAGCAGGTCAGGGGACGGAGGTGAAAAACTGTTTTTT. It codes for CASRSGDGGEKLFF.

This clonotype has at least ten counts. The chain combines TRBV19 with TRBJ1-2; D is uncertain. V lost 7 bases to trimming and J lost 3 bases, with 12 bases between them. CDR1 and CDR2 from the germline V gene are LNHDA and SQIVND (reference sequence). There are 13 residues in the CDR3. CDR3 loop: CASKSGTDYGYTF. CDR3 sequence (DNA): TGTGCCAGTAAAAGCGGAACGGACTATGGCTACACCTTC.

This clonotype has a count of ten or more. The chain combines TRBV20-1 with TRBJ2-1, with D perhaps given as TRBD1 or TRBD2 (5 bases each). V was cut by 6 bases and J by 5 bases, with 14 bases left in between. Germline V gene lookup returns CDR1 DFQATT and CDR2 SNEGSKA (reference sequence). The CDR3 covers 13 residues. CDR3 sequence reads: CSAWDDRHNEQFF. CDR3 DNA: TGCAGTGCGTGGGACGACCGGCACAATGAGCAGTTCTTC.

V gene TRBV19 combines with J gene TRBJ2-3; weak D call: TRBD1 (6 bases). V lost 5 bases, J lost 3 bases, and 12 bases lay in between. CDR1 is LNHDA and CDR2 is SQIVND in the germline V gene (reference sequence). The CDR3 runs to 14 residues. Here the CDR3 reads CASSADQGTDTQYF. The CDR3 coding sequence is TGTGCCAGTAGTGCCGATCAGGGGACAGATACGCAGTATTTT.

This clonotype was observed at least ten times. CDR3 region: CASSYSSAANTGELFF. CDR3 in DNA: TGTGCCAGCAGTTATTCTAGCGCCGCGAACACCGGGGAGCTGTTTTTT. The chain couples TRBV6-1 to TRBJ2-2, with D possibly being TRBD2 (6 bases). The germline CDR1 and CDR2 sequences are MNHNS and SASEGT. CDR3 length: 16 residues. Trimming cost V 5 bases and J 0 bases, with 13 bases left between them.

This clonotype was counted at least ten times. This chain uses TRBV20-1 with TRBJ2-7; 9 bases map to TRBD2. In germline, CDR1 is DFQATT, CDR2 SNEGSKA (reference sequence). The CDR3 spans 18 residues. V lost 1 base and J lost 0; bases outside the gene matches: 13. The CDR3 DNA sequence: TGCAGTGCTAGAGCCCTGGGAGAGGCGGGAGGGAGCTCCTACGAGCAGTACTTC. Translation gives CSARALGEAGGSSYEQYF.

This clonotype was picked up many times. The chain is built from TRBV2 and TRBJ2-7; no firm D call. Germline CDR1 reads SNHLY; CDR2 reads FYNNEI. This CDR3 region has 14 residues. Trimming took 9 bases from V and 6 from J, leaving 21 bases between them. CDR3 residues: CASNPSGVSAEQYF. For the CDR3, the DNA is TGTGCCAGTAATCCCAGTGGGGTTTCGGCCGAGCAGTACTTC.

V usage is TRBV19 and J usage is TRBJ2-5, with D possibly TRBD2 on 5 matching bases. Germline CDR1 reads LNHDA; CDR2 reads SQIVND (reference sequence). The CDR3 is 14 residues long. With 5 bases removed from V and 6 bases from J, the gap between germline ends came to 16 bases. CDR3 DNA: TGTGCCAGTAGTGTTGACCGGGAAGGGAAGACCCAGTACTTC. Protein: CASSVDREGKTQYF.

This clonotype was recorded only once. Here the CDR3 reads CASSVIAGFEQYF. The CDR3, as DNA: TGTGCCAGCAGTGTAATAGCGGGGTTCGAGCAGTACTTC. The chain recombines TRBV27 with TRBJ2-7; 8 positions match TRBD2. V shed 5 bases, J shed 6 bases, and the junction held 6 bases outside the gene matches. The CDR3 length is 13 residues. Germline CDR1 reads MNHEY; CDR2 reads SMNVEV (reference sequence).

This clonotype has ten or more counts. This may come from a read error, since a much larger clone is one base off. This chain joins TRBV7-9 and TRBJ1-1; 9 nucleotides line up with TRBD1. The length of the CDR3 is 14 residues. V lost 5 bases and J lost 1; bases outside the gene matches: 2. CDR1 is SEHNR, CDR2 FQNEAQ, per germline (reference sequence). The CDR3 loop reads CASSEGQGNTEAFF. CDR3 nucleotide sequence: TGTGCCAGCAGCGAGGGACAGGGGAACACTGAAGCTTTCTTT.